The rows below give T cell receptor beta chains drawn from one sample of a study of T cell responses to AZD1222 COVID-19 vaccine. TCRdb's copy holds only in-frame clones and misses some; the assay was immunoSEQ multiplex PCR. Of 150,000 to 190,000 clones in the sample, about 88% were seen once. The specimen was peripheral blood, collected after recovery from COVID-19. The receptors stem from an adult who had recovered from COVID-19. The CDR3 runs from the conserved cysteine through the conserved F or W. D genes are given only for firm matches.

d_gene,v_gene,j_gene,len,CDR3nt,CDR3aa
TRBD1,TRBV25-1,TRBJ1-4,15,TGTGCCAGCAGTCTACCGGGACAGACTAATGAAAAACTGTTTTTT,CASSLPGQTNEKLFF
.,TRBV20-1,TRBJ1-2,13,TGCAGTGCTAGTGGCGGGGGCAGCTATGGCTACACCTTC,CSASGGGSYGYTF
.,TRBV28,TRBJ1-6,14,TGTGCCAGCAGTTTATGGGGTGCTAATTCACCCCTCCACTTT,CASSLWGANSPLHF
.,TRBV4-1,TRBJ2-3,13,TGCGCCAGCAGCCCGGAGGTCACAGATACGCAGTATTTT,CASSPEVTDTQYF
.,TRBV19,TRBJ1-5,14,TGTGCCAGTAGTATCGGGTATAGCAATCAGCCCCAGCATTTT,CASSIGYSNQPQHF
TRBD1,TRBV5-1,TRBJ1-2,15,TGCGCCAGCAGCTTGGTGACAGGGGGCAACTATGGCTACACCTTC,CASSLVTGGNYGYTF
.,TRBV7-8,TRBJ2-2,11,TGTGCCAGCAGCCCCGGCTGGGAGCTGTTTTTT,CASSPGWELFF
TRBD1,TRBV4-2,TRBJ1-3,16,TGTGCCAGCAGCCATGAACAGGGGGCGCAAGGAAACACCATATATTTT,CASSHEQGAQGNTIYF
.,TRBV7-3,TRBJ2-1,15,TGTGCCAGCAGCTTACGGCGGGGAAAGAACAATGAACAGTTCTTC,CASSLRRGKNNEQFF
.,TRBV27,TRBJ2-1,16,TGTGCCAGCAGTTTATCGTTTTGGGACTCTGGAGATGAGCAGTTCTTC,CASSLSFWDSGDEQFF
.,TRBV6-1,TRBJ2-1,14,TGTGCCAGCAGTGAACTAGGGCGAACCAATGAGCAGTTCTTC,CASSELGRTNEQFF
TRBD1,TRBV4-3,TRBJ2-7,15,TGCGCCAGCAGCCAAGATGGACAGGGCTCCTACGAGCAGTACTTC,CASSQDGQGSYEQYF
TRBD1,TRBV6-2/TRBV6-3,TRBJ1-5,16,TGTGCCAGCAGTCAGGAAAGGACAGGGACCCCTCAGCCCCAGCATTTT,CASSQERTGTPQPQHF
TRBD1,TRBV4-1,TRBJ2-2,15,TGCGCCAGCAGCCCGACAGGGGCGAACACCGGGGAGCTGTTTTTT,CASSPTGANTGELFF